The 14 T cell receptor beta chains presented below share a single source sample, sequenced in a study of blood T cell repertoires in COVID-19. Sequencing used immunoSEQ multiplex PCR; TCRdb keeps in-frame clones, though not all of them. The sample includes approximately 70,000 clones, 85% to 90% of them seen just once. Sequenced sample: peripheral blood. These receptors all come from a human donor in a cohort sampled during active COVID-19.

The CDR3 protein is CASSFLSGQTNNEQFF. The CDR3 coding sequence is TGCGCCAGCAGCTTCTTGTCCGGACAGACTAACAATGAGCAGTTCTTC. V gene TRBV5-1 combines with J gene TRBJ2-1; weak D call: TRBD1 (6 bases). The CDR3 is 16 residues long. Germline CDR1 SGHRS, CDR2 YFSETQ. The ends were cut back, 2 bases at V and 5 bases at J, with 17 bases in the middle. Combining the CDR3 with reference TRBV5-1 and TRBJ2-1 gives the whole variable domain KAGVTQTPRYLIKTRGQQVTLSCSPISGHRSVSWYQQTPGQGLQFLFEYFSETQRNKGNFPGRFSGRQFSNSRSEMNVSTLELGDSALYLCASSFLSGQTNNEQFFGPGTRLTVL.

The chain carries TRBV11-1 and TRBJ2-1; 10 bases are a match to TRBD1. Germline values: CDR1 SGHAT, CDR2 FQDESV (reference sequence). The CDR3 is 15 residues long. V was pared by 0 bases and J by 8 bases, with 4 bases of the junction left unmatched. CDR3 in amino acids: CASSLAQTGGDEQFF. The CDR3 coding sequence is TGTGCCAGCAGCTTAGCCCAGACAGGGGGCGATGAGCAGTTCTTC. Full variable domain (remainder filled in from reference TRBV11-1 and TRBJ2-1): EAEVAQSPRYKITEKSQAVAFWCDPISGHATLYWYRQILGQGPELLVQFQDESVVDDSQLPKDRFSAERLKGVDSTLKIQPAELGDSAMYLCASSLAQTGGDEQFFGPGTRLTVL.

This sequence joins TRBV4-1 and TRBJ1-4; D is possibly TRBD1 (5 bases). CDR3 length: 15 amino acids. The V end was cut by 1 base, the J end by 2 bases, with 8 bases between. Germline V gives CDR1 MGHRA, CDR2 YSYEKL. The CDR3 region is CASSQAQGTNEKLFF. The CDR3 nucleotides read TGCGCCAGCAGCCAAGCGCAGGGTACTAATGAAAAACTGTTTTTT.

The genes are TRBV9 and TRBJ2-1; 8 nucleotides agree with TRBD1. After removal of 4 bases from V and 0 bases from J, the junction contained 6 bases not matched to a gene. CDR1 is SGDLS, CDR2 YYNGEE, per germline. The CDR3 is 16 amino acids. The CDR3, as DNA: TGTGCCAGCAGCCCAGGGGGCGGAAGCTCCTACAATGAGCAGTTCTTC. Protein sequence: CASSPGGGSSYNEQFF.

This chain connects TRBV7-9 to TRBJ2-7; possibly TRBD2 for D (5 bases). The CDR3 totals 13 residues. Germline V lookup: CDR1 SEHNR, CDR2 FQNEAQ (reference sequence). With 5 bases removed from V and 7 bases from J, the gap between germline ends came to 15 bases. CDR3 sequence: CASSISGLLEQYV. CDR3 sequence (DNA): TGTGCCAGCAGCATATCTGGACTCCTGGAGCAGTACGTC.

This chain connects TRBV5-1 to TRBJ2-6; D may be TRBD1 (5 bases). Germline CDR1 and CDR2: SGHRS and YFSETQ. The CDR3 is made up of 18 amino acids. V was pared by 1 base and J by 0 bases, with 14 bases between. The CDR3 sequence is CASSLTGSPISGANVLTF. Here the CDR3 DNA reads TGCGCCAGCAGCTTGACAGGCTCACCAATCTCTGGGGCCAACGTCCTGACTTTC.

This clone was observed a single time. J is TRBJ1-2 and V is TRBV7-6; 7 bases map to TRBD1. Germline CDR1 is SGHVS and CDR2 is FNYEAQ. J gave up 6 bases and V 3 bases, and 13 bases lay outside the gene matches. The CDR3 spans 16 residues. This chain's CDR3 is CASSFPGTEGPHGYTF. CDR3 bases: TGTGCCAGCAGCTTCCCCGGGACAGAGGGCCCTCATGGCTACACCTTC.

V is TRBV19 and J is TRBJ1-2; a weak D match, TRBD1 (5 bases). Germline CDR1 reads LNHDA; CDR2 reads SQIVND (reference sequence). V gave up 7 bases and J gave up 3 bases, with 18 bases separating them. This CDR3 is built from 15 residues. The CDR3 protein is CASTPRGRLYYGYTF. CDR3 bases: TGTGCCAGTACCCCCCGGGGGAGGTTATACTATGGCTACACCTTC.

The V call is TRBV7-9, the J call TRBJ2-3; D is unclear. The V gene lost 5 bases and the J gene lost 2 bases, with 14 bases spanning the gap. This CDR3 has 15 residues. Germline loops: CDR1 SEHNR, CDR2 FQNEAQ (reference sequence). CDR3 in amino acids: CASSPYGQVTDTQYF. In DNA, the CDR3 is TGTGCCAGCAGCCCCTATGGGCAGGTCACAGATACGCAGTATTTT. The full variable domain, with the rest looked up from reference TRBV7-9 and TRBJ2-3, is DTGVSQNPRHKITKRGQNVTFRCDPISEHNRLYWYRQTLGQGPEFLTYFQNEAQLEKSRLLSDRFSAERPKGSFSTLEIQRTEQGDSAMYLCASSPYGQVTDTQYFGPGTRLTVL.

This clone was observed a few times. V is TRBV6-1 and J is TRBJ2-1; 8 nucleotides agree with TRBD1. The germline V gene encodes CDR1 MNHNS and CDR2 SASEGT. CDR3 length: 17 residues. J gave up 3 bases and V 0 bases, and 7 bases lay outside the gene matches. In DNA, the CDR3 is TGTGCCAGCAGTGAAGCACCCCTCACAGGGGGCTACAATGAGCAGTTCTTC. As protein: CASSEAPLTGGYNEQFF.

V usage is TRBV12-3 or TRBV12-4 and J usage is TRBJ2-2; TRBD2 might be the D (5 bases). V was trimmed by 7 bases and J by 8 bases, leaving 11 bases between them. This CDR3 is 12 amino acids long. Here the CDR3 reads CASTKGSGELFF. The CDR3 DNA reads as TGTGCCAGCACTAAAGGGAGTGGGGAGCTGTTTTTT.

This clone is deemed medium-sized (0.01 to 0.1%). CDR3 sequence: CASSDSDRYTDTQYF. CDR3 bases: TGTGCCAGCAGTGACTCGGACAGATACACAGATACGCAGTATTTT. The chain couples TRBV6-4 to TRBJ2-3; maybe TRBD1 (6 bases). CDR3 length: 15 residues. From germline, CDR1 is MRHNA and CDR2 SNTAGT. With 0 bases removed from V and 2 bases from J, the gap between germline ends came to 9 bases.

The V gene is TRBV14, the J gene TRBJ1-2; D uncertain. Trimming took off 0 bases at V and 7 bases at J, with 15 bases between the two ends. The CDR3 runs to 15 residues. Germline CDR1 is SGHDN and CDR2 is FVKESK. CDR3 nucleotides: TGTGCCAGCAGCCAAGATCTGGCTTTCGGGATTGGCTACACCTTC. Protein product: CASSQDLAFGIGYTF.

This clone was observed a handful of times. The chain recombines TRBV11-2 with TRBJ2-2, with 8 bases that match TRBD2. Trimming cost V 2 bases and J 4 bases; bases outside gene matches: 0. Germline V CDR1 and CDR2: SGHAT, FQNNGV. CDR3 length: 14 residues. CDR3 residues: CASSLLAGTGELFF. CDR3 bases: TGTGCCAGCAGCTTACTAGCGGGCACCGGGGAGCTGTTTTTT.